This is a list of T cell receptor beta chains from one sample in a study of OX40 agonist ivuxolimab in advanced cancers. Sequencing was performed with immunoSEQ multiplex PCR; in TCRdb, only in-frame clones are kept and a portion is missing. This sample carries around 110,000 clones, 80% to 95% of them seen once, and the ten largest clones take 0.15% to 0.17%. Sequencing was performed on CD4+ or CD8+ T cells sorted from blood, taken in a trial of the OX40 agonist ivuxolimab. These receptor sequences come from an adult with an advanced solid tumor such as melanoma, head and neck, liver or kidney cancer. CDR3s include the opening cysteine and the closing phenylalanine or tryptophan. Each record gives: J gene, D gene, clone size, V gene, CDR3 DNA, CDR3 protein. D genes are given only for firm matches. Size is omitted from some rows. Given values are once, few, many or a class for expanded clones.

J: TRBJ2-7; D: .; size: .; V: TRBV27; DNA: TGTGCCAGCAGTTTTGGTGCAAACGAGCAGTACTTC; CDR3: CASSFGANEQYF
J: TRBJ1-4; D: .; size: .; V: TRBV6-5; DNA: TGTGCCAGCAGTTACTCGCCAAGGACCAATGAAAAACTGTTTTTT; CDR3: CASSYSPRTNEKLFF
J: TRBJ2-2; D: .; size: .; V: TRBV5-4; DNA: TGTGCCAGCAGCCTTCGGCGGACTAACACCGGGGAGCTGTTTTTT; CDR3: CASSLRRTNTGELFF
J: TRBJ2-2; D: .; size: .; V: TRBV6-4; DNA: TGTGCCAGCAGGGAAGGTGGAACCGGGGAGCTGTTTTTT; CDR3: CASREGGTGELFF
J: TRBJ2-1; D: TRBD2; size: .; V: TRBV7-2; DNA: TGTGCCAGCAGCTTACGAAGGGCGGGAGTGACCCAGAAGTTCTTC; CDR3: CASSLRRAGVTQKFF
J: TRBJ2-2; D: .; size: once; V: TRBV28; DNA: TGTGCCAGCAGTTTATCGGGCAGGGGTGGTACCGGGGAGCTGTTTTTT; CDR3: CASSLSGRGGTGELFF
J: TRBJ2-4; D: .; size: .; V: TRBV6-1; DNA: TGTGCCAGCAGTACAGGGCCGAACATTCAGTACTTC; CDR3: CASSTGPNIQYF
J: TRBJ1-2; D: .; size: .; V: TRBV6-6; DNA: TGTGCCAGCAGTTACGAGACACCTGTGGGCTACACCTTC; CDR3: CASSYETPVGYTF
J: TRBJ1-4; D: TRBD1; size: .; V: TRBV5-1; DNA: TGCGCCAGCGCTACAGGGGAGGTATTTGAAAAACTGTTTTTT; CDR3: CASATGEVFEKLFF
J: TRBJ1-5; D: .; size: .; V: TRBV18; DNA: TGTGCCAGCTCACCACCGGGGCGGCTGGAGCGCAATCAGCCCCAGCATTTT; CDR3: CASSPPGRLERNQPQHF
J: TRBJ1-2; D: .; size: .; V: TRBV6-5; DNA: TGTGCCAGCAGTTCCCGGGACGGCAACTATGGCTACACCTTC; CDR3: CASSSRDGNYGYTF
J: TRBJ1-2; D: TRBD1; size: .; V: TRBV5-1; DNA: TGCGCCAGCAGCTTGCAAGGGGGCCCCGGCTACACCTTC; CDR3: CASSLQGGPGYTF
J: TRBJ2-3; D: TRBD1; size: .; V: TRBV9; DNA: TGTGCCAGCAGCCTCGACGGGACAGGGAGAGTAACAGATACGCAGTATTTT; CDR3: CASSLDGTGRVTDTQYF
J: TRBJ2-3; D: .; size: .; V: TRBV6-1; DNA: TGTGCCAGCAGGGAAGATGGGGTGGCCGGGACAGATACGCAGTATTTT; CDR3: CASREDGVAGTDTQYF
J: TRBJ1-2; D: TRBD1; size: .; V: TRBV19; DNA: TGTGCCAGTAGTATCAAGACAGGGGTTGGCTACACCTTC; CDR3: CASSIKTGVGYTF
J: TRBJ2-5; D: TRBD1; size: .; V: TRBV29-1; DNA: TGCAGCGTTGATGGGACAGGGTGGGGAGAGACCCAGTACTTC; CDR3: CSVDGTGWGETQYF
J: TRBJ1-5; D: .; size: .; V: TRBV19; DNA: TGTGCCAGTAGTACGTCCCAGGGGCCTCGGTGGCCCCAGCATTTT; CDR3: CASSTSQGPRWPQHF
J: TRBJ2-4; D: TRBD2; size: .; V: TRBV10-3; DNA: TGTGCCATCAGTGAGTCTGGGGCTAGCGGGGCTGTAGCCAAAAACATTCAGTACTTC; CDR3: CAISESGASGAVAKNIQYF
J: TRBJ2-3; D: .; size: .; V: TRBV5-1; DNA: TGCGCCACAGGGGGAGGCGGCACAGATACGCAGTATTTT; CDR3: CATGGGGTDTQYF
J: TRBJ2-7; D: .; size: .; V: TRBV18; DNA: TGTGCCAGCTCACCAAGTAGCCCGAGCTCCTACGAGCAGTACTTC; CDR3: CASSPSSPSSYEQYF
J: TRBJ2-5; D: .; size: .; V: TRBV5-1; DNA: TGCGCCAGCAGCTTGTCGCTTCGAGATGGCCAAGAGACCCAGTACTTC; CDR3: CASSLSLRDGQETQYF
J: TRBJ2-5; D: .; size: .; V: TRBV7-6; DNA: TGTGCCAGCAGCTTAGTCCCCCCCAAGGTCGGGACCCAGTACTTC; CDR3: CASSLVPPKVGTQYF
J: TRBJ1-5; D: .; size: once; V: TRBV2; DNA: TGTGCCAGCAGTGAAGAGAGGGGTCAGCCCCAGCATTTT; CDR3: CASSEERGQPQHF
J: TRBJ2-3; D: .; size: .; V: TRBV19; DNA: TGTGCCAGTAGTATATCTTCGGGAGTGACAGATACGCAGTATTTT; CDR3: CASSISSGVTDTQYF
J: TRBJ2-7; D: .; size: .; V: TRBV19; DNA: TGTGCCAGTAGTATAGTAGCAGGAGGCTCCTACGAGCAGTACTTC; CDR3: CASSIVAGGSYEQYF
J: TRBJ2-7; D: TRBD2; size: .; V: TRBV29-1; DNA: TGCAGCGTTGGGGCTGCGGGGGGGGAGCAGTACTTC; CDR3: CSVGAAGGEQYF
J: TRBJ2-2; D: TRBD2; size: .; V: TRBV7-2; DNA: TGTGCCAGCAGCCTACAACTAGCGGGGACGAACACCGGGGAGCTGTTTTTT; CDR3: CASSLQLAGTNTGELFF
J: TRBJ1-1; D: .; size: .; V: TRBV7-6; DNA: TGTGCCAGCAGCTTAAACCCCGCAGGGGTGAACACTGAAGCTTTCTTT; CDR3: CASSLNPAGVNTEAFF
J: TRBJ2-7; D: .; size: .; V: TRBV5-3; DNA: TGTGCCAGAAGCTTGGTGGCAGGCCTAGGGTACGAGCAGTACTTC; CDR3: CARSLVAGLGYEQYF
J: TRBJ2-3; D: TRBD2; size: .; V: TRBV5-4; DNA: TGTGCCAGCAGCCCACTGACTAGCGGCACAGATACGCAGTATTTT; CDR3: CASSPLTSGTDTQYF
J: TRBJ2-3; D: TRBD2; size: .; V: TRBV27; DNA: TGTGCCAGCAGTTCCCTGCTAGCGGGAGACGTAGATACGCAGTATTTT; CDR3: CASSSLLAGDVDTQYF
J: TRBJ2-3; D: TRBD2; size: .; V: TRBV5-1; DNA: TGCGCCAGCAGCTTGGTATCGGGGGGGCCAGATACGCAGTATTTT; CDR3: CASSLVSGGPDTQYF
J: TRBJ1-4; D: .; size: .; V: TRBV6-5; DNA: TGTGCCAGCAGTTACTCCCTAAATGAAAAACTGTTTTTT; CDR3: CASSYSLNEKLFF
J: TRBJ1-5; D: .; size: few; V: TRBV30; DNA: TGTGCCTGGGGAACAGGGTTTGATCAGCCCCAGCATTTT; CDR3: CAWGTGFDQPQHF
J: TRBJ2-7; D: .; size: .; V: TRBV5-4; DNA: TGTGCCAGCAGGGTCAGGGATTCCGAGCAGTACTTC; CDR3: CASRVRDSEQYF
J: TRBJ2-7; D: .; size: .; V: TRBV7-2; DNA: TGTGCCAGCAGCCGGAATTACGAGCAGTACTTC; CDR3: CASSRNYEQYF
J: TRBJ2-1; D: .; size: .; V: TRBV6-6; DNA: TGTGCCAGCAGTACCGGACGGTTGGCGCGCGATGAGCAGTTCTTC; CDR3: CASSTGRLARDEQFF
J: TRBJ2-5; D: .; size: .; V: TRBV6-1; DNA: TGTGCCAGCAGTGAGGGCCCCCAGGGTTTGGTAGAGACCCAGTACTTC; CDR3: CASSEGPQGLVETQYF
J: TRBJ2-1; D: TRBD1; size: .; V: TRBV19; DNA: TGTGCCAGTAGTATACGGGACAGGTCCAATGAGCAGTTCTTC; CDR3: CASSIRDRSNEQFF
J: TRBJ1-2; D: .; size: .; V: TRBV5-4; DNA: TGTGCCAGCAGCTGGGGCAAGAGGGACGGCTACACCTTC; CDR3: CASSWGKRDGYTF
J: TRBJ2-7; D: .; size: .; V: TRBV6-1; DNA: TGTGCCAGCAGAGAGGGTTCCGACAGAAACTACGAGCAGTACTTC; CDR3: CASREGSDRNYEQYF
J: TRBJ2-3; D: .; size: .; V: TRBV30; DNA: TGTGCCTGGAGTGTCTGGCGGCTACACACAGATACGCAGTATTTT; CDR3: CAWSVWRLHTDTQYF
J: TRBJ2-2; D: .; size: few; V: TRBV2; DNA: TGTGCCAGCATAACAGGGTCGAACACCGGGGAGCTGTTTTTT; CDR3: CASITGSNTGELFF
J: TRBJ1-1; D: .; size: .; V: TRBV7-3; DNA: TGTGCCAGCAGGTCGAGTCCCGGCGGTGCGAACACTGAAGCTTTCTTT; CDR3: CASRSSPGGANTEAFF
J: TRBJ1-1; D: .; size: .; V: TRBV7-8; DNA: TGTGCCAGCAGCTCCCGACAGAAAGTCAGAGCTTTCTTT; CDR3: CASSSRQKVRAFF
J: TRBJ1-6; D: TRBD1; size: .; V: TRBV7-9; DNA: TGTGCCAGCACCCTGGACAGGGGAAATTCACCCCTCCACTTT; CDR3: CASTLDRGNSPLHF
J: TRBJ2-7; D: .; size: once; V: TRBV10-3; DNA: TGTGCCATCAGTGAGTCGAATGCAGGGTCCTACGAGCAGTACTTC; CDR3: CAISESNAGSYEQYF
J: TRBJ1-1; D: TRBD1; size: .; V: TRBV7-8; DNA: TGTGCCAGCAGCTTAGCGGGGACAGGTCTGAACACTGAAGCTTTCTTT; CDR3: CASSLAGTGLNTEAFF
J: TRBJ2-2; D: TRBD2; size: .; V: TRBV30; DNA: TGTGCCTGGAGTTTTACGGGACTAGCGGGGACTACCGGGGAGCTGTTTTTT; CDR3: CAWSFTGLAGTTGELFF
J: TRBJ1-1; D: TRBD1; size: .; V: TRBV18; DNA: TGTGCCAGCTCACCGACAGGGTCGGGGACTGAAGCTTTCTTT; CDR3: CASSPTGSGTEAFF
J: TRBJ1-1; D: .; size: .; V: TRBV29-1; DNA: TGCAGCGTTGGGGGACCGGGTGAAGCTTTCTTT; CDR3: CSVGGPGEAFF
J: TRBJ1-1; D: .; size: .; V: TRBV5-4; DNA: TGTGCCAGCAGCCAAGGTTCATCAGGGACATCCTTTGAAGCTTTCTTT; CDR3: CASSQGSSGTSFEAFF
J: TRBJ2-5; D: TRBD2; size: .; V: TRBV7-3; DNA: TGTGCCAGCAGCTTAAATTCCCCAGCGGGAGGCCAAGAGACCCAGTACTTC; CDR3: CASSLNSPAGGQETQYF
J: TRBJ2-3; D: TRBD2; size: .; V: TRBV28; DNA: TGTGCCAGCAGAATAGCGGGTGACACAGATACGCAGTATTTT; CDR3: CASRIAGDTDTQYF
J: TRBJ1-1; D: .; size: once; V: TRBV9; DNA: TGTGCCAGCAGCACCGACAAAAGTGAAGCTTTCTTT; CDR3: CASSTDKSEAFF
J: TRBJ1-1; D: .; size: .; V: TRBV5-6; DNA: TGTGCCAGCAGCTCGAGGGGGTCAGATGAAGCTTTCTTT; CDR3: CASSSRGSDEAFF
J: TRBJ1-2; D: .; size: .; V: TRBV6-5; DNA: TGTGCCAGCAGTTACGCAGTAAACTATGGCTACACCTTC; CDR3: CASSYAVNYGYTF
J: TRBJ1-4; D: .; size: .; V: TRBV7-9; DNA: TGTGCCAGCAGCTTATGGAAAACTAATGAAAAACTGTTTTTT; CDR3: CASSLWKTNEKLFF
J: TRBJ2-2; D: TRBD1; size: .; V: TRBV30; DNA: TGTGCCTGGAGCGGACAGGGCACCGGGGAGCTGTTTTTT; CDR3: CAWSGQGTGELFF